Sequencing of this TCR beta chain was carried out in a study of cytomegalovirus exposure and HLA in healthy donors. Study-level results: Later analysis associated a missense DCLRE1C variant with TCR beta V- and J-gene trimming. Overall, roughly 160 TCR beta chains were annotated as cytomegalovirus-associated.

Both 60 Vbeta primers and 13 Jbeta primers went into the PCR. Repertoires were generated with immunoSEQ multiplex PCR, while TCRdb's copy carries only in-frame clones and drops some. The sample yields 200,000 to 250,000 clones, more than 60% seen once. On this clone itself: The antigen is undetermined.

This CDR3 is built from 14 residues. V lost 6 bases and J lost 2; bases outside the gene matches: 5. CDR1 is MNHEY and CDR2 is SMNVEV in the germline V gene (reference sequence). The clonotype was recovered from a woman aged 30 to 39 in good health and CMV-seronegative. The sequencing input was PBMCs. This chain links TRBV27 with TRBJ2-7; TRBD1 agrees at 9 bases. CDR3 amino acids: CASRWTGATYEQYF. CDR3 bases: TGTGCCAGCAGATGGACAGGGGCTACCTACGAGCAGTACTTC.